This T cell receptor (beta chain) was recorded in a study of regulatory T cells in long-lasting Graves disease. Germline assignment: CDR1 DFQATT and CDR2 SNEGSKA (reference sequence). V gave up 3 bases and J gave up 0 bases; unmatched junction bases: 13. The CDR3 consists of 18 residues. This clonotype was seen repeatedly, ten times or more. Time point given: newly diagnosed GD, antithyroid drugs for less than 3 months. From PBMCs, RNA was extracted and then used to make the TCR library. Assembly of TCR beta libraries relied on iRepertoire HTBI primers together with Arm-PCR of CDR3 regions. MiXCR, run by TCRdb on the multiplex PCR reads, gives a single entry per CDR3 protein. The sample carries 400,000 to 450,000 distinct CDR3 sequences, just under 15% recorded once. These data also featured in a second study, about T cells in Graves' hyperthyroidism and ophthalmopathy.

The sequencing used peripheral blood mononuclear cells (PBMCs), collected at new diagnosis, from a patient treated with antithyroid drugs. The receptor was derived from a woman aged 30 to 39 with Graves disease. This rearrangement joins TRBV20-1 to TRBJ2-4; TRBD1 matches 8 bases. The CDR3 bases are TGCAGTGCTAGCTTGACAGGGGCGAACACAATAGCCAAAAACATTCAGTACTTC. Translated, it gives CSASLTGANTIAKNIQYF.